This TCR beta chain was sequenced for a study of naive and memory T cell subsets. This clonotype has only a few counts. Its specificity is unknown. CDR3 length: 14 amino acids. V lost 4 bases, J lost 1 base, and 12 bases lay in between. Germline lookup yields CDR1 SGHRS and CDR2 YFSETQ. The beta constant-region primer was an equimolar mix of two oligonucleotides covering TRBC1 and TRBC2. Four rounds of PCR amplified the ligated cDNA using nested alpha and beta constant-region primers plus SP2. A 12-nucleotide UMI and the SP2 primer were added to the cDNA 3' end by oligonucleotide ligation. TCRdb itself ran the UMI-ligation and nested PCR reads through MiXCR, one entry per CDR3 protein. The sample includes 95,000 to 150,000 distinct CDR3 sequences, roughly 36% of them seen just once. Findings of the study overall: Naive and memory subsets had different power law exponents for TCR abundance. Over 85% of naive TCR sequences appeared only once, unlike memory subsets.

Cells stained for CD3, CD4, CD8, CD45RA, CD27 and viability were sorted into four CD45RA/CD27 subsets. The specimen sequenced was central memory CD4+ T cells from blood. The source of this sequence is a human donor in good health. The chain carries TRBV5-1 and TRBJ2-7, with D perhaps TRBD2 (6 bases). CDR3 DNA: TGCGCCAGCAGCGCGGGACTCGGTTCCTACGAGCAGTACTTC. It encodes CASSAGLGSYEQYF.